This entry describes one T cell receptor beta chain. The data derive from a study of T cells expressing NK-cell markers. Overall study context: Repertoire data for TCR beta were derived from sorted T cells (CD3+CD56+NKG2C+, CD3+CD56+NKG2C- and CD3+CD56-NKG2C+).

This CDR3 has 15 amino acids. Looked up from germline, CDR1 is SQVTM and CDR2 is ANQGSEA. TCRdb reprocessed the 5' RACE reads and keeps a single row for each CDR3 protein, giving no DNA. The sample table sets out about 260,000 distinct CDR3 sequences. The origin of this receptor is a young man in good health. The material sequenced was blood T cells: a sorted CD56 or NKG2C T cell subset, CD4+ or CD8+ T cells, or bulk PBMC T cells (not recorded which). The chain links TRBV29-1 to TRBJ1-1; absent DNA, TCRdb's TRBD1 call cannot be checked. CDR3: CSVAPGQSMNTEAFF.